One and the same sample provided the 27 T cell receptor beta chains below, sequenced in a study of blood T cells in healthy people across ages. Primed by a sample-barcoded 5' primer and a J-beta primer mix, a second PCR proceeded for 7 to 11 cycles. TCRdb re-derived calls from the 5' RACE reads in MiXCR, one entry per CDR3 protein. There are about 800,000 distinct CDR3 sequences in the sample; roughly 25% occur only once, and under 4.5% lies in the top ten. The same sample was also studied in work on T cells of mothers and their children.

Source material: blood. Source of these receptors: a boy between 5 and 17 years old in good health.

With regard to this clonotype: As the CDR3 is not closed by the conserved phenylalanine or tryptophan, this likely results from a read error. The rearrangement joins TRBV28 to TRBJ1-3, with D maybe TRBD1 (5 bases). CDR1 and CDR2 (germline): MDHEN, SYDVKM. The CDR3 sequence is 14 residues long. Trimming removed 3 bases at V and 2 bases at J, with 8 bases between. CDR3 in DNA: TGTGCCAGCAGTTTTTCAGGGACTGGAAACACCATATATTGT. This encodes CASSFSGTGNTIYC.

This clonotype has only a few counts. The chain is built from TRBV15 and TRBJ1-2, with D uncertain. The CDR3 covers 13 residues. Trimming stripped 1 base from V and 8 bases from J, with 11 bases between. Per germline, CDR1 LNHNV and CDR2 YYDKDF (reference sequence). In DNA, the CDR3 is TGTGCCACCAGCAGAGTCTATCTTGGAGGCTACACCTTC. Translating it yields CATSRVYLGGYTF.

The chain links TRBV20-1 to TRBJ2-1, with D uncertain. V lost 0 bases and J lost 7, with 13 bases in between. Germline CDR1 DFQATT, CDR2 SNEGSKA (reference sequence). CDR3 length: 14 amino acids. The CDR3 DNA reads as TGCAGTGCTAGAGAGGGCGGCCTAGGGAATGAGCAGTTCTTC. Translating gives CSAREGGLGNEQFF.

This clonotype was observed a handful of times. The J gene is TRBJ2-5, the V gene TRBV7-3, with D possibly matching TRBD2 (5 bases). The ends were cut back, 2 bases at V and 2 bases at J, with 9 bases in the middle. CDR1 is SGHTA, CDR2 FQGTGA, per germline. The CDR3 sequence is 14 residues long. This chain's CDR3 is CASSLRGKQETQYF. The CDR3, as DNA: TGTGCCAGCAGCTTACGAGGGAAACAAGAGACCCAGTACTTC.

The sample holds a few counts of this clonotype. The V and J genes are TRBV12-3 or TRBV12-4 and TRBJ2-3, with 9 bases lining up with TRBD1. The CDR3 covers 15 residues. Trimming removed 7 bases from V and 3 bases from J; junction bases left unmatched: 8. The CDR3 here is CASTLLQGATDTQYF. CDR3 DNA: TGTGCCAGCACCTTACTACAGGGGGCAACAGATACGCAGTATTTT.

The rearrangement joins TRBV5-5 to TRBJ2-1; 9 positions match TRBD2. The CDR3 spans 14 residues. Trimming took 5 bases from V and 8 from J; bases not matched to a gene: 8. Germline V gene data show CDR1 as SGHKS and CDR2 as YYEKEE (reference sequence). CDR3 amino acids: CASSSGTSIDEQFF. CDR3 sequence (DNA): TGTGCCAGCAGTTCCGGGACTAGCATCGATGAGCAGTTCTTC.

This clonotype was observed a few times. This chain joins TRBV28 and TRBJ2-5, with no clear D. Germline CDR1 is MDHEN and CDR2 is SYDVKM. The ends were cut back, 3 bases at V and 0 bases at J, with 11 bases in the middle. The CDR3 runs 15 residues. Here the CDR3 DNA reads TGTGCCAGCAGTTTCCCAGGCGGAAACCAAGAGACCCAGTACTTC. This codes for CASSFPGGNQETQYF.

CDR3 bases: TGCAGCGTTGTAGTACTTGGGAACCCGTACTTC. Translation gives CSVVVLGNPYF. The gene calls are TRBV29-1 and TRBJ2-7; D remains unclear. CDR3 size: 11 residues. Germline V gene lookup returns CDR1 SQVTM and CDR2 ANQGSEA. V was shortened by 4 bases and J by 12 bases, with 16 bases between the two germline ends.

This clonotype was counted only a few times. The rearrangement links TRBV3-1 to TRBJ2-3, with TRBD2 matching over 8 bases. The CDR3 runs 15 residues. With 4 bases clipped from V and 5 bases from J, the junction kept 8 bases outside the gene matches. The V gene's germline CDR1 is LGHDT and CDR2 YNNKEL (reference sequence). CDR3 coding DNA: TGTGCCAGCAGCCTGGGGCGGGGGGCAGGAGATACGCAGTATTTT. As protein: CASSLGRGAGDTQYF.

This clonotype was counted between two and nine times. This chain links TRBV4-1 with TRBJ2-1; weak D call: TRBD1 (6 bases). The V and J ends lost 0 bases and 7 bases respectively, with 10 bases between them. CDR3 size: 14 residues. In germline, CDR1 is MGHRA, CDR2 YSYEKL. The CDR3 sequence: CASSQDRGQNEQFF. DNA of the CDR3: TGCGCCAGCAGCCAAGACCGCGGACAGAATGAGCAGTTCTTC.

This clonotype was observed a single time. The chain combines TRBV20-1 with TRBJ2-7; 10 bases match TRBD1. The CDR3 covers 13 residues. Germline CDR1 is DFQATT and CDR2 is SNEGSKA (reference sequence). V was clipped by 6 bases and J by 2 bases; unmatched bases: 4. The CDR3 sequence: CSAEDRGAYEQYF. As DNA, the CDR3 is TGCAGTGCCGAGGACAGGGGGGCCTACGAGCAGTACTTC.

This clonotype was detected a few times. V usage is TRBV25-1 and J usage is TRBJ1-4, with D possibly matching TRBD1 (6 bases). CDR1 is MGHDK, CDR2 SYGVNS, per germline. The CDR3 is 15 amino acids. V was cut by 5 bases and J by 7 bases, with 17 bases left in between. CDR3 protein: CASSNQTGYAEKLFF. The CDR3 DNA reads as TGTGCCAGCAGTAACCAAACAGGGTACGCTGAAAAACTGTTTTTT. Variable domain in full (rest from reference TRBV25-1 and TRBJ1-4): EADIYQTPRYLVIGTGKKITLECSQTMGHDKMYWYQQDPGMELHLIHYSYGVNSTEKGDLSSESTVSRIRTEHFPLTLESARPSHTSQYLCASSNQTGYAEKLFFGSGTQLSVL.

This chain joins TRBV7-9 and TRBJ2-1; TRBD2 is a possible D gene (5 bases). The germline gives CDR1 SEHNR, CDR2 FQNEAQ (reference sequence). Trimming removed 1 base from V and 7 bases from J, with 14 bases in between. The CDR3 is 15 residues long. The CDR3 region is CASSLDMEVRNEQFF. The CDR3, as DNA: TGTGCCAGCAGCTTAGATATGGAGGTGAGGAATGAGCAGTTCTTC.

A note on this clonotype: A read error may produce the germline difference seen at one junction end. The chain recombines TRBV4-3 with TRBJ1-2; possibly TRBD1 for D (5 bases). CDR1 and CDR2 (germline): LGHNA, YSLEER. The CDR3 consists of 18 residues. CDR3 loop: CASSQDRVVEGTGYGYTF. CDR3 in DNA: TGCGCCAGTAGCCAAGATCGGGTAGTTGAGGGGACGGGCTATGGCTACACCTTC.

The genes are TRBV29-1 and TRBJ2-7; 8 nucleotides align to TRBD1. Germline loops: CDR1 SQVTM, CDR2 ANQGSEA. The V and J ends lost 7 bases and 2 bases, in that order; junction bases with no gene match: 10. CDR3 length: 14 amino acids. CDR3 sequence reads: CSALPGTGTYEQYF. CDR3 nucleotides: TGCAGCGCCCTCCCCGGGACAGGCACCTACGAGCAGTACTTC.

This clonotype was counted only a few times. The rearrangement uses TRBV12-3 or TRBV12-4 and TRBJ1-4; no clear D. With 3 bases removed from V and 12 bases from J, the gap between germline ends came to 11 bases. The CDR3 consists of 12 residues. CDR3 DNA: TGTGCCAGCAGTTTGGCGGGCTTGGAACTGTTTTTT. Its protein is CASSLAGLELFF.

The chain carries TRBV5-5 and TRBJ2-1; D gene unclear. This CDR3 contains 16 residues. Germline-derived CDR1 and CDR2 are SGHKS and YYEKEE (reference sequence). The V end lost 0 bases, the J end lost 4 bases, and 14 bases lay between the germline ends. In DNA form, the CDR3 reads TGTGCCAGCAGCTTGGCCTCAAACACCGTATACAATGAGCAGTTCTTC. This sequence encodes CASSLASNTVYNEQFF.

This clonotype turned up a few times. The CDR3 is CASSLLSLLAPTNTGELFF. CDR3 nucleotide sequence: TGTGCCAGCAGCCTCCTTTCGTTACTAGCCCCGACGAACACCGGGGAGCTGTTTTTT. The J gene is TRBJ2-2, the V gene TRBV7-9; a weak D match, TRBD2 (6 bases). The CDR3 covers 19 residues. V lost 5 bases to trimming and J lost 0 bases, with 22 bases between them. The V gene's germline CDR1 is SEHNR and CDR2 FQNEAQ (reference sequence).

The chain joins TRBV5-1 to TRBJ2-2; D is unclear. CDR3 length equals 15 residues. Trimming removed 3 bases at V and 3 bases at J, with 12 bases between. Germline CDR1 reads SGHRS; CDR2 reads YFSETQ. CDR3 DNA sequence: TGCGCCAGCAGCTCCCGGGCTAGGGACACCGGGGAGCTGTTTTTT. Its protein is CASSSRARDTGELFF.

This clonotype came up a few times. This chain joins TRBV20-1 and TRBJ2-5, with 7 bases identical to TRBD2. This CDR3 has 16 residues. Unmatched junction bases numbered 10, after V lost 0 bases and J lost 3 bases. Germline loops: CDR1 DFQATT, CDR2 SNEGSKA (reference sequence). CDR3 amino acids: CSARDWPSGWEETQYF. CDR3 coding DNA: TGCAGTGCTAGAGATTGGCCTAGCGGATGGGAAGAGACCCAGTACTTC.

The chain recombines TRBV4-3 with TRBJ2-5, with D perhaps matching TRBD2 (6 bases). The CDR3 contains 17 residues. The germline V and J ends were trimmed by 0 bases and 2 bases, with 16 bases remaining between them. The germline CDR1 and CDR2 sequences are LGHNA and YSLEER. CDR3 bases: TGCGCCAGCAGCCAAGATTACGGCGGGGCCCCACAAGAGACCCAGTACTTC. This sequence encodes CASSQDYGGAPQETQYF.

This clonotype has a handful of counts. The chain employs TRBV12-3 or TRBV12-4 and TRBJ2-5, with 14 bases identical to TRBD2. J was trimmed by 5 bases and V by 5 bases; bases with no gene match: 7. This CDR3 is 16 amino acids long. CDR3 bases: TGTGCCAGCAGTACAGGACTAGCGGGAGGTCTGGAGACCCAGTACTTC. This encodes CASSTGLAGGLETQYF.

This clonotype was seen a handful of times. The chain combines TRBV6-5 with TRBJ1-1, with D maybe TRBD1 (6 bases). The ends were cut back, 7 bases at V and 4 bases at J, with 22 bases in the middle. Per germline, CDR1 MNHEY and CDR2 SVGAGI. This CDR3 is 16 amino acids long. CDR3 sequence reads: CASTPGGRGSGTEAFF. The CDR3 DNA follows: TGTGCCAGCACCCCAGGAGGCAGGGGAAGCGGCACTGAAGCTTTCTTT.

The V gene is TRBV6-2 or TRBV6-3, the J gene TRBJ2-1; 7 bases match TRBD2. V lost 3 bases to trimming and J lost 2 bases; unmatched junction nucleotides: 4. CDR3 length: 15 amino acids. Looked up from germline, CDR1 is MNHEY and CDR2 is SVGEGT. The CDR3 reads CASSYGLAAYNEQFF. CDR3 coding DNA: TGTGCCAGCAGTTATGGGCTAGCGGCCTACAATGAGCAGTTCTTC.

A note on this clonotype: Likely a read error: the CDR3 ends without its conserved phenylalanine or tryptophan. The chain links TRBV5-1 to TRBJ2-7; D ambiguous. The V gene's germline CDR1 is SGHRS and CDR2 YFSETQ. The CDR3 extends over 14 amino acids. Trimming stripped 0 bases from V and 6 bases from J, with 13 bases between. DNA for the CDR3: TGCGCCAGCAGCTTGGATTGGGGTGGTGGCGAGCAGTACCTC. Protein sequence: CASSLDWGGGEQYL.

The chain links TRBV27 to TRBJ2-1, with D possibly being TRBD1 (5 bases). Trimming removed 5 bases at V and 3 bases at J, with 14 bases between. Germline V gene data show CDR1 as MNHEY and CDR2 as SMNVEV (reference sequence). This CDR3 contains 15 residues. CDR3 sequence reads: CASSPPRDFYNEQFF. CDR3 nucleotides: TGTGCCAGCAGTCCGCCCAGGGATTTCTACAATGAGCAGTTCTTC.

This rearrangement joins TRBV27 to TRBJ2-3; no reliable D call. CDR1 is MNHEY and CDR2 is SMNVEV in the germline V gene (reference sequence). The ends were cut back, 3 bases at V and 0 bases at J, with 10 bases in the middle. The CDR3 is 15 amino acids. The CDR3, as DNA: TGTGCCAGCAGTTTTTCTTGGGGTAGCACAGATACGCAGTATTTT. Protein: CASSFSWGSTDTQYF.